This TCR beta chain was profiled in a study of blood T cell repertoires in COVID-19 (dated by TCRdb to 2018 to 2020). About the study as a whole: Samples from collaborators originated in the United States, Italy and Spain and spanned both the acute and convalescent phases of COVID-19. The material from the prospective study consisted of cDNA or gDNA derived from T cells, B-cell-depleted T cells, or PBMCs. Subjects who had been exposed to COVID-19, were actively infected with it, or had recovered from it provided the deeply sampled blood TCRbeta repertoires that made up the dataset. The repertoires were made available in a free public database intended to serve as a resource for research on the immune response to SARS-CoV-2. Samples were obtained from the ongoing ImmuneRACE study (first 160 participants) and from about 1,300 subjects provided by 6 global collaborators. A de-identified subject ID, COVID-19 status, age in years and sex were almost always included in the sample metadata. Where available, HLA class I and class II types were obtained from metadata supplied by the sample provider rather than from assay-based typing.

CDR3 length: 14 amino acids, cysteine to phenylalanine. Only the CDR3 DNA is retained, 42 bases long and in frame from the first base. CDR1 and CDR2, per the germline V gene, are SGHTA and FQGNSA. At the junction V is shortened by 3 bases and J by 7 bases, with 13 bases in between. TCRbeta CDR3 regions were amplified from genomic DNA using the immunoSEQ Assay, a bias-controlled multiplex PCR. The paper's data handling went like this. The number of nucleated cells in each sample was estimated by amplification of reference gene primers within the assay. To quantify the absolute abundance of each unique TCRbeta CDR3 rearrangement, sequence reads were collapsed and filtered. For each sample, productive Simpson clonality was calculated by taking the square root of Simpson's diversity index across productive rearrangements. The table comes from immuneACCESS by way of TCRdb, which keeps in-frame sequences with V and J called. Part of the clones is missing from these tables; in studies checked, under half for an unresolved V gene and the rest for unknown reasons. D and trimming were read from the DNA, whereas the V and J calls and clone size are those reported in that table. This sample gives some 140,000 clones in total; about three quarters of them show up just once. The ten largest account for around 13% of the sample.

Study-wide conclusions, independent of this receptor: The quantity of clinical and demographic metadata differed by source and by participant and was supplied without curation.

Remarks on this clone: The antigen it recognizes is unknown. No qualities accompany the bases; no much larger clone lies one base away.

Whole blood was collected in K2EDTA tubes by collaborating institutions according to the institutions' own protocols. For TCRbeta analysis, collaborators shipped samples in one of three forms: frozen whole blood, isolated PBMCs, or DNA extracted from either of those sample types. The material sequenced was peripheral blood. The TCR was taken from a man older than 75 with acute or convalescent COVID-19. The rearranged segments are TRBV7-2 and TRBJ1-5, and possibly TRBD1, on 6 matching bases. This receptor carries the CDR3 CASSLKGGWQPQHF. Here is the DNA: TGTGCCAGCAGCTTGAAGGGGGGGTGGCAGCCCCAGCATTTT.